These 19 T cell receptor beta chains originate from one sample sequenced in a study of T cells expressing NK-cell markers. One entry per CDR3 protein, without DNA, is what TCRdb gives after re-calling the 5' RACE reads. The sample is made up of about 440,000 distinct CDR3 sequences, and the top ten hold approximately 7% of it. Sequences were obtained from blood T cells: a sorted CD56 or NKG2C T cell subset, CD4+ or CD8+ T cells, or bulk PBMC T cells (not recorded which). The receptors were gathered from a woman between 18 and 75 years old in good health.

This chain uses TRBV6-1 with TRBJ2-2; TCRdb proposes TRBD2, but this gene call is untestable without DNA. Per germline, CDR1 MNHNS and CDR2 SASEGT. The CDR3 extends over 15 amino acids. CDR3 loop: CASRTSVPNTGELFF.

V usage is TRBV4-3 and J usage is TRBJ2-1; TCRdb selects TRBD2, and the lack of DNA leaves this call unchecked. Germline V CDR1 and CDR2: LGHNA, YSLEER. The CDR3 loop spans 15 amino acids. The chain's CDR3 is CASSQGTSGIYEQFF.

The V call is TRBV2, the J call TRBJ1-1. CDR1 SNHLY and CDR2 FYNNEI come from the germline V gene. This CDR3 has 14 amino acids. The CDR3 sequence: CASTEDSPNTEAFF.

The V gene is TRBV5-1, the J gene TRBJ1-1; TCRdb gives TRBD1 as the D gene, but with no DNA this cannot be confirmed. The CDR3 is 13 amino acids. Germline V gives CDR1 SGHRS, CDR2 YFSETQ. This chain's CDR3 is CASAGQGGSEAFF.

This rearrangement joins TRBV7-2 to TRBJ1-2; TCRdb selects TRBD1, and the lack of DNA leaves this call unchecked. Germline CDR1 SGHTA, CDR2 FQGNSA. This CDR3 spans 13 amino acids. The CDR3 is CASSLEWQGGYTF. Supplemented by reference TRBV7-2 and TRBJ1-2, the full variable domain reads GAGVSQSPSNKVTEKGKDVELRCDPISGHTALYWYRQSLGQGLEFLIYFQGNSAPDKSGLPSDRFSAERTGGSVSTLTIQRTQQEDSAVYLCASSLEWQGGYTFGSGTRLTVV.

CDR3 region: CATSREGTGGRYTF. The V call is TRBV15, the J call TRBJ1-2; TCRdb designates TRBD1, a call that cannot be tested without DNA. CDR3 length equals 14 residues. In germline, CDR1 is LNHNV, CDR2 YYDKDF (reference sequence).

The rearrangement joins TRBV5-1 to TRBJ1-4; TCRdb returns TRBD1, unconfirmable since there is no DNA. This CDR3 is 13 amino acids long. CDR1 is SGHRS and CDR2 is YFSETQ in the germline V gene. CDR3 residues: CASRRGGGEKLFF. The full variable domain, with the rest looked up from reference TRBV5-1 and TRBJ1-4, is KAGVTQTPRYLIKTRGQQVTLSCSPISGHRSVSWYQQTPGQGLQFLFEYFSETQRNKGNFPGRFSGRQFSNSRSEMNVSTLELGDSALYLCASRRGGGEKLFFGSGTQLSVL.

This chain links TRBV6-5 with TRBJ2-1; TCRdb indicates TRBD1, and absent DNA this call remains unverified. From germline, CDR1 is MNHEY and CDR2 SVGAGI. The CDR3 is 16 amino acids. The CDR3 loop reads CASSTRTGASGNEQFF.

The V and J genes are TRBV3-1 and TRBJ2-7; TCRdb's D gene call, TRBD2, goes unchecked for lack of DNA. Looked up from germline, CDR1 is LGHDT and CDR2 is YNNKEL (reference sequence). This CDR3 is 15 amino acids long. This CDR3 reads CASSHSRDYSYEQYF.

The V call is TRBV12-3 or TRBV12-4, the J call TRBJ1-3. The CDR3 has 14 amino acids. CDR3 region: CASSFGVAGNTIYF.

The chain uses TRBV20-1 and TRBJ2-2; TCRdb's assignment of TRBD1 cannot be checked, as there is no DNA. From germline, CDR1 is DFQATT and CDR2 SNEGSKA (reference sequence). This CDR3 comprises 17 residues. The CDR3 loop is CSARDSGRTGNTGELFF.

The chain combines TRBV18 with TRBJ1-1; the TCRdb call, TRBD1, lacks DNA for checking. Per the germline V gene, CDR1 is KGHSH and CDR2 is LQKENI. The length of the CDR3 is 14 residues. CDR3 region: CASRKGAGNTEAFF.

The V call is TRBV19, the J call TRBJ1-4; TCRdb gives TRBD1 as the D gene, but with no DNA this cannot be confirmed. The CDR3 runs 13 residues. Germline-derived CDR1 and CDR2 are LNHDA and SQIVND (reference sequence). The CDR3 sequence: CAGRDSRGEKLFF.

The V call is TRBV28, the J call TRBJ2-7; TCRdb's assignment of TRBD2 cannot be checked, as there is no DNA. Germline CDR1 MDHEN, CDR2 SYDVKM. This CDR3 is built from 15 residues. This CDR3 is CATSWRGPKDYEQYF.

The genes are TRBV11-1 and TRBJ2-3; TCRdb gives TRBD2 as the D gene, but with no DNA this cannot be confirmed. The germline CDR1 and CDR2 sequences are SGHAT and FQDESV (reference sequence). There are 20 residues in the CDR3. CDR3 region: CASSEPSGGAGLLSTDTQYF.

The chain is built from TRBV20-1 and TRBJ1-1; TCRdb indicates TRBD1, and absent DNA this call remains unverified. CDR1 DFQATT and CDR2 SNEGSKA come from the germline V gene (reference sequence). The CDR3 is made up of 18 amino acids. The chain's CDR3 is CSAGGWTGGSFPNTEAFF.

The chain employs TRBV25-1 and TRBJ1-1; TCRdb names TRBD1, which stays unverified in the absence of DNA. Germline CDR1 MGHDK, CDR2 SYGVNS. The CDR3 totals 17 residues. This CDR3 reads CASSHLGAGVLSTEAFF.

This chain joins TRBV5-1 and TRBJ2-5; the D gene TCRdb calls, TRBD1, cannot be checked with no DNA. Germline V gene sequence: CDR1 SGHRS, CDR2 YFSETQ. This CDR3 region has 16 residues. CDR3 region: CASSFQGAGGQETQYF. Drawing the rest from reference TRBV5-1 and TRBJ2-5, the complete variable domain is KAGVTQTPRYLIKTRGQQVTLSCSPISGHRSVSWYQQTPGQGLQFLFEYFSETQRNKGNFPGRFSGRQFSNSRSEMNVSTLELGDSALYLCASSFQGAGGQETQYFGPGTRLLVL.

The chain carries TRBV9 and TRBJ2-1; without DNA, the TCRdb call of TRBD2 cannot be checked. From germline, CDR1 is SGDLS and CDR2 YYNGEE. CDR3 length equals 16 residues. CDR3 in amino acids: CASSVPGTSSYNEQFF.